Below, 31 T cell receptor beta chains from the same sample are listed, as sequenced in a study of cytomegalovirus exposure and HLA in healthy donors. PCR primers comprised 60 Vbeta and 13 Jbeta primers. Clones were read by immunoSEQ multiplex PCR, and TCRdb kept only the in-frame ones, dropping some. In all, the sample yields approximately 150,000 clones. Sequencing was done on a sample of PBMCs. Receptors were obtained from a woman under 30 in good health and CMV-seronegative.

The rearrangement joins TRBV11-3 to TRBJ1-1; 11 bases agree with TRBD1. The V segment lost 5 bases and the J segment 0 bases; nucleotides outside the gene matches: 11. The germline V gene has CDR1 SGHNT and CDR2 YENEEA. There are 18 residues in the CDR3. CDR3 sequence: CASSTTPGQGVMNTEAFF. CDR3 sequence (DNA): TGTGCCAGCAGCACCACCCCGGGACAGGGGGTGATGAACACTGAAGCTTTCTTT.

This chain uses TRBV18 with TRBJ2-7; 7 bases are shared with TRBD1. Germline loops: CDR1 KGHSH, CDR2 LQKENI. The CDR3 sequence is 15 residues long. The ends lost 3 bases at V and 3 bases at J; junction bases unmatched: 8. The CDR3: CASSPSGQSNYEQYF. As DNA, the CDR3 is TGTGCCAGCTCACCGTCGGGACAGAGTAACTACGAGCAGTACTTC.

On this clone itself: The sample carries other DNA sequences with the same CDR3. This rearrangement joins TRBV6-1 to TRBJ1-2; tentative D call: TRBD1 (6 bases). Per the germline V gene, CDR1 is MNHNS and CDR2 is SASEGT. The CDR3 spans 13 residues. Trimming shortened V by 6 bases and J by 1 base, and 9 bases separated the two germline ends. CDR3 bases: TGTGCCAGCAGACTACAGGGTAACTATGGCTACACCTTC. Its protein product is CASRLQGNYGYTF.

The V call is TRBV25-1, the J call TRBJ2-7, with 8 bases identical to TRBD1. The CDR3 extends over 13 amino acids. V lost 3 bases, J lost 2 bases, and 0 bases stayed unmatched. Germline V gives CDR1 MGHDK, CDR2 SYGVNS. CDR3 in DNA: TGTGCCAGCAGTGAGGGACAGGCCTACGAGCAGTACTTC. Translation: CASSEGQAYEQYF.

The chain uses TRBV11-2 and TRBJ2-1, with TRBD2 as a possible D gene (6 bases). V lost 1 base and J 5 bases, leaving 15 bases between the germline ends. This CDR3 has 16 amino acids. CDR1 is SGHAT and CDR2 is FQNNGV in the germline V gene. CDR3 protein: CASSLVKEGRNNEQFF. CDR3 bases: TGTGCCAGCAGCTTAGTAAAGGAGGGCCGTAACAATGAGCAGTTCTTC.

The chain uses TRBV18 and TRBJ1-2, with D uncertain. CDR3 length: 13 residues. V shed 4 bases and J shed 1 base, with 7 bases lying between them. Germline-derived CDR1 and CDR2 are KGHSH and LQKENI. The CDR3 spells CASSQGDNYGYTF. The CDR3 coding sequence is TGTGCCAGCTCACAAGGAGATAACTATGGCTACACCTTC.

The V gene is TRBV27, the J gene TRBJ2-1, with TRBD2 matching 12 bases. V shed 3 bases, J shed 3 bases, and the junction held 6 bases outside the gene matches. The V gene's germline CDR1 is MNHEY and CDR2 SMNVEV (reference sequence). The length of the CDR3 is 17 residues. The CDR3 region is CASSFGLAGLLYNEQFF. CDR3 nucleotide sequence: TGTGCCAGCAGTTTCGGACTAGCGGGGCTCCTCTACAATGAGCAGTTCTTC.

J is TRBJ2-2 and V is TRBV27; 9 positions match TRBD2. The CDR3 has 18 residues. V dropped 7 bases and J dropped 5; count of bases not matched to a gene: 17. CDR1 MNHEY and CDR2 SMNVEV come from the germline V gene (reference sequence). The DNA for the CDR3 is TGTGCCAGCACCTTAAGTGGTGTAGCGGGAGCTTGGACCGGGGAGCTGTTTTTT. This sequence encodes CASTLSGVAGAWTGELFF.

The CDR3 protein is CASSLFSRGASPLHF. Here the CDR3 DNA reads TGTGCCAGCAGTTTATTCTCCAGGGGAGCCTCACCCCTCCACTTT. The genes are TRBV27 and TRBJ1-6; D is possibly TRBD1 (6 bases). The length of the CDR3 is 15 residues. The germline gives CDR1 MNHEY, CDR2 SMNVEV (reference sequence). The germline V and J ends were trimmed by 1 base and 10 bases, with 14 bases remaining between them.

This chain connects TRBV18 to TRBJ2-5; D unclear. CDR1 KGHSH and CDR2 LQKENI come from the germline V gene. Trimming left V 2 bases short and J 1 base short, with 5 bases between. The CDR3 totals 13 residues. The CDR3 loop is CASSPVSQETQYF. The CDR3 DNA follows: TGTGCCAGCTCACCAGTATCCCAAGAGACCCAGTACTTC. Using reference TRBV18 and TRBJ2-5 for the parts outside the CDR3, the full variable domain is NAGVMQNPRHLVRRRGQEARLRCSPMKGHSHVYWYRQLPEEGLKFMVYLQKENIIDESGMPKERFSAEFPKEGPSILRIQQVVRGDSAAYFCASSPVSQETQYFGPGTRLLVL.

The chain combines TRBV5-1 with TRBJ2-6; D possibly corresponds to TRBD1 (6 bases). Trimming took 3 bases from V and 4 from J, leaving 11 bases between them. The CDR3 consists of 15 residues. Germline V gene data show CDR1 as SGHRS and CDR2 as YFSETQ. CDR3 in amino acids: CASSSTGTGANVLTF. The CDR3 DNA reads TGCGCCAGCAGCTCCACAGGGACCGGGGCCAACGTCCTGACTTTC.

The rearrangement links TRBV5-1 to TRBJ1-3, with D perhaps TRBD1 (5 bases). V was shortened by 0 bases and J by 4 bases, with 14 bases between the two germline ends. The CDR3 totals 16 residues. CDR1 and CDR2 (germline): SGHRS, YFSETQ. CDR3 coding DNA: TGCGCCAGCAGCTTGGGGGACTGGGTTAACGGAAACACCATATATTTT. It encodes CASSLGDWVNGNTIYF.

The rearrangement uses TRBV30 and TRBJ2-1; 8 positions agree with TRBD2. The germline V gene encodes CDR1 GTSNPN and CDR2 SVGIG (reference sequence). The CDR3 has 14 amino acids. Trimming took 7 bases from V and 5 from J; bases not matched to a gene: 10. CDR3 in amino acids: CALLSGSTHNEQFF. As DNA, the CDR3 is TGTGCCTTGCTAAGCGGGAGCACCCACAATGAGCAGTTCTTC.

V gene TRBV5-1 combines with J gene TRBJ2-3; D is possibly TRBD1 (6 bases). CDR1 SGHRS and CDR2 YFSETQ come from the germline V gene. This CDR3 is 15 amino acids long. V lost 4 bases to trimming and J lost 4 bases, with 16 bases between them. The CDR3 reads CASSPYAQGSDTQYF. DNA for the CDR3: TGCGCCAGCAGCCCATATGCACAGGGCTCAGATACGCAGTATTTT. Looking up the rest from reference TRBV5-1 and TRBJ2-3 gives the full variable domain: KAGVTQTPRYLIKTRGQQVTLSCSPISGHRSVSWYQQTPGQGLQFLFEYFSETQRNKGNFPGRFSGRQFSNSRSEMNVSTLELGDSALYLCASSPYAQGSDTQYFGPGTRLTVL.

CDR3: CASSTRGQFAFGYNEQFF. CDR3 in DNA: TGTGCCAGCAGCACCCGCGGGCAGTTTGCTTTCGGCTACAATGAGCAGTTCTTC. The chain joins TRBV7-2 to TRBJ2-1; a possible D gene is TRBD2 (5 bases). Trimming removed 5 bases at V and 3 bases at J, with 23 bases between. In germline, CDR1 is SGHTA, CDR2 FQGNSA. The CDR3 has 18 residues.

This chain links TRBV5-1 with TRBJ2-3; D not resolved. CDR3 length: 11 amino acids. Germline V gene data show CDR1 as SGHRS and CDR2 as YFSETQ. The ends were cut back, 5 bases at V and 4 bases at J, with 5 bases in the middle. The CDR3 loop is CASSLSDTQYF. The DNA for the CDR3 is TGCGCCAGCAGTCTATCAGATACGCAGTATTTT.

This chain connects TRBV9 to TRBJ2-2; D remains ambiguous. The germline V gene encodes CDR1 SGDLS and CDR2 YYNGEE. V was clipped by 2 bases and J by 2 bases, with 4 bases between them. This CDR3 region has 13 residues. In DNA, the CDR3 is TGTGCCAGCAGCGTCGGTAACACCGGGGAGCTGTTTTTT. It is translated as CASSVGNTGELFF.

The chain has TRBV15 and TRBJ2-1; 7 positions agree with TRBD1. CDR3 length: 17 residues. Germline trimming cut 2 bases from V and 6 bases from J; bases unmatched to any gene: 13. Looked up from germline, CDR1 is LNHNV and CDR2 is YYDKDF (reference sequence). The CDR3 DNA reads as TGTGCCACCAGCAGAAACCCGAGGGGGACAGTAGGCAATGAGCAGTTCTTC. Protein sequence: CATSRNPRGTVGNEQFF.

The V gene is TRBV28, the J gene TRBJ1-4; possibly TRBD1 for D (6 bases). The germline V and J ends were trimmed by 3 bases and 8 bases, with 25 bases remaining between them. Germline CDR1 and CDR2: MDHEN and SYDVKM. This CDR3 has 18 residues. DNA for the CDR3: TGTGCCAGCAGTTTGGCGGAAGGCTCAGGGGTAGCGAACGAAAAACTGTTTTTT. Protein sequence: CASSLAEGSGVANEKLFF.

Here the CDR3 DNA reads TGTGCCAGCAGCACCCGAGACAGCGGGGATCAGCCCCAGCATTTT. It specifies CASSTRDSGDQPQHF. The chain links TRBV5-6 to TRBJ1-5; possible D gene TRBD1, 5 bases. The length of the CDR3 is 15 residues. The V end was cut by 4 bases, the J end by 5 bases, with 16 bases between. Germline loops: CDR1 SGHDT, CDR2 YYEEEE. The variable domain in full, completed from reference TRBV5-6 and TRBJ1-5, reads DAGVTQSPTHLIKTRGQQVTLRCSPKSGHDTVSWYQQALGQGPQFIFQYYEEEERQRGNFPDRFSGHQFPNYSSELNVNALLLGDSALYLCASSTRDSGDQPQHFGDGTRLSIL.

The V gene is TRBV5-1, the J gene TRBJ2-2; 8 positions match TRBD2. The V segment lost 2 bases and the J segment 0 bases; nucleotides outside the gene matches: 0. Germline-derived CDR1 and CDR2 are SGHRS and YFSETQ. The CDR3 extends over 15 amino acids. The chain's CDR3 is CASSFSGTNTGELFF. CDR3 nucleotides: TGCGCCAGCAGCTTTAGCGGGACGAACACCGGGGAGCTGTTTTTT.

The V gene is TRBV7-8, the J gene TRBJ2-6; 12 positions match TRBD1. CDR1 and CDR2 (germline): SGHVS, FQNEAQ. The CDR3 loop spans 18 amino acids. The trim removed 5 bases at V and 2 bases at J, leaving 7 bases unmatched. CDR3 amino acids: CASSILGQGATGANVLTF. The CDR3 coding sequence is TGTGCCAGCAGCATCCTGGGACAGGGGGCCACTGGGGCCAACGTCCTGACTTTC.

This chain's CDR3 is CAISGERGGTEAFF. The DNA of the CDR3 is TGTGCCATCAGTGGAGAAAGGGGGGGCACTGAAGCTTTCTTT. The genes are TRBV10-3 and TRBJ1-1; a weak D match, TRBD1 (6 bases). Germline assignment: CDR1 ENHRY and CDR2 SYGVKD. CDR3 length: 14 amino acids. Trimming pared 4 bases from V and 4 bases from J, leaving 13 bases between.

The V and J genes are TRBV5-5 and TRBJ2-2; D is unresolved. The CDR3 sequence is 14 residues long. Trimming cost V 1 base and J 1 base, with 5 bases left between them. CDR1 and CDR2 (germline): SGHKS, YYEKEE (reference sequence). The CDR3 DNA sequence: TGTGCCAGCAGCTTGTGGCAGAACACCGGGGAGCTGTTTTTT. Protein: CASSLWQNTGELFF. Supplemented by reference TRBV5-5 and TRBJ2-2, the full variable domain reads DAGVTQSPTHLIKTRGQQVTLRCSPISGHKSVSWYQQVLGQGPQFIFQYYEKEERGRGNFPDRFSARQFPNYSSELNVNALLLGDSALYLCASSLWQNTGELFFGEGSRLTVL.

This chain uses TRBV9 with TRBJ2-2; 11 bases agree with TRBD1. Trimming took 2 bases from V and 5 from J; bases not matched to a gene: 8. The CDR3 loop spans 17 amino acids. From germline, CDR1 is SGDLS and CDR2 YYNGEE. The chain's CDR3 is CASSVGDRGMETGELFF. The CDR3 DNA reads as TGTGCCAGCAGCGTTGGGGACAGGGGGATGGAAACCGGGGAGCTGTTTTTT.

The chain combines TRBV10-3 with TRBJ2-7; tentatively, D is TRBD2 (5 bases). The CDR3 extends over 13 amino acids. V gave up 3 bases and J gave up 6 bases, with 12 bases separating them. Germline assignment: CDR1 ENHRY and CDR2 SYGVKD. CDR3 protein: CAISDSLDAEQYV. CDR3 in DNA: TGTGCCATCAGTGATTCACTAGATGCCGAGCAGTACGTC.

The CDR3 sequence is CATSRWSSGNKNEQFF. For the CDR3, the DNA is TGTGCCACCAGCAGATGGTCAAGCGGGAATAAGAATGAGCAGTTCTTC. V gene TRBV15 combines with J gene TRBJ2-1, with TRBD2 matching over 7 bases. There are 16 residues in the CDR3. Losses at the gene ends were 2 bases for V and 7 bases for J; bases not matched to a gene: 11. Germline lookup yields CDR1 LNHNV and CDR2 YYDKDF (reference sequence).

The V and J genes are TRBV30 and TRBJ1-1, with D unresolved. The germline V gene has CDR1 GTSNPN and CDR2 SVGIG (reference sequence). Trimming stripped 0 bases from V and 4 bases from J, with 9 bases between. The CDR3 has 13 amino acids. The CDR3, as DNA: TGTGCCTGGAGTGTGGGCTTCGGCACTGAAGCTTTCTTT. Its protein product is CAWSVGFGTEAFF.

V usage is TRBV4-2 and J usage is TRBJ2-5; the match to TRBD2 covers 7 bases. CDR1 LGHNA and CDR2 YNFKEQ come from the germline V gene. This CDR3 comprises 17 residues. With V trimmed by 0 bases and J by 4 bases, 11 bases remained unmatched. The CDR3 nucleotides are TGTGCCAGCAGCCAAGATTTTGGGAGGGCATTTCGAGAGACCCAGTACTTC. Its translation is CASSQDFGRAFRETQYF.

CDR3 sequence reads: CASSYGQGTNSPLHF. The CDR3 coding sequence is TGTGCCAGCAGTTACGGGCAGGGGACGAATTCACCCCTCCACTTT. The chain combines TRBV6-5 with TRBJ1-6; tentative D call: TRBD1 (6 bases). Germline V CDR1 and CDR2: MNHEY, SVGAGI. Trimming took 2 bases from V and 7 from J, leaving 12 bases between them. This CDR3 has 15 amino acids.

The rearrangement joins TRBV7-9 to TRBJ2-1, with D possibly being TRBD2 (5 bases). The ends were cut back, 2 bases at V and 2 bases at J, with 10 bases in the middle. CDR3 length: 15 amino acids. The germline CDR1 and CDR2 sequences are SEHNR and FQNEAQ (reference sequence). CDR3 sequence reads: CASSLFTGAYNEQFF. CDR3 sequence (DNA): TGTGCCAGCAGCTTATTTACCGGGGCCTACAATGAGCAGTTCTTC.